This T cell receptor (beta chain) was retrieved from a study of T cell responses to AZD1222 COVID-19 vaccine. Using immunoSEQ multiplex PCR, the repertoire was profiled, and TCRdb retains in-frame clones only, with some absent. The sample contains about 150,000 clones, roughly 90% of which appear only once. J lost 2 bases, V lost 4 bases, and 14 bases had no gene match. CDR3 length equals 19 residues. Germline-derived CDR1 and CDR2 are KGHSH and LQKENI. The receptor's source is an adult who received the MenACWY meningococcal vaccine as a control. Sequencing used peripheral blood, obtained 28 days after the second dose of the MenACWY control vaccine. This rearrangement joins TRBV18 to TRBJ1-3; 10 nucleotides agree with TRBD1. The CDR3 reads CASSRTGTGAISTGNTIYF. CDR3 in DNA: TGTGCCAGCTCACGAACCGGGACAGGGGCAATCTCAACTGGAAACACCATATATTTT.